This T cell receptor beta chain is drawn from a study of PD-1 blockade in classical Hodgkin lymphoma. Concerning this clone itself: Its antigen remains unknown.

Trimming removed 5 bases at V and 0 bases at J, with 7 bases between. This CDR3 comprises 13 residues. The germline CDR1 and CDR2 sequences are MNHEY and SMNVEV (reference sequence). Produced via immunoSEQ multiplex PCR; TCRdb's table is partial and in-frame only. The sample includes roughly 70,000 clones, nearly 95% seen only once; the top ten take 2.6%. Study-wide results and limits: Repertoire differences lack defined causes, possibly disease activity or prior therapy.

The time point here: newly diagnosed, previously untreated cHL patient sample. Untreated, newly diagnosed classical Hodgkin lymphoma PBMCs were comparators. The sample consisted of peripheral blood mononuclear cells (PBMCs). V gene TRBV27 combines with J gene TRBJ1-1; D is ambiguous. The TCR comes from a human donor with classical Hodgkin lymphoma. CDR3 bases: TGTGCCAGCAGTCCCACAGTGAACACTGAAGCTTTCTTT. This codes for CASSPTVNTEAFF.